This entry lists 20 T cell receptor beta chains sequenced from one sample in a study of blood T cell repertoires in COVID-19 (dated by TCRdb to the early 2020s). Library construction relied on the immunoSEQ multiplex PCR assay. The table comes from immuneACCESS by way of TCRdb, which keeps in-frame sequences with V and J called. Part of the clones is missing from these tables; in studies checked, under half for an unresolved V gene and the rest for unknown reasons. This sample gives about 380,000 clones in total; almost 90% of them show up just once. The ten largest clonotypes hold 6.5% of the sample. The material sequenced was peripheral blood. Source of these receptors: a man between 18 and 35 years old with active or convalescent COVID-19.

For this clone: Other DNA sequences in the sample encode the same CDR3. The chain combines TRBV7-9 with TRBJ1-1; TRBD1 matches at 7 bases. V lost 5 bases to trimming and J lost 4 bases; unmatched junction nucleotides: 4. Germline V lookup: CDR1 SEHNR, CDR2 FQNEAQ (reference sequence). The CDR3 is 13 amino acids. The DNA for the CDR3 is TGTGCCAGCAGCCTGACAGGGAGCACTGAAGCTTTCTTT. Translated: CASSLTGSTEAFF.

This rearrangement joins TRBV5-1 to TRBJ1-1, with 10 bases fitting TRBD1. CDR1 and CDR2 (germline): SGHRS, YFSETQ. The CDR3 runs to 15 residues. Germline trimming cut 0 bases from V and 4 bases from J; bases unmatched to any gene: 3. CDR3 nucleotide sequence: TGCGCCAGCAGCTTGGGACAGGGGGCGAGCACTGAAGCTTTCTTT. It is translated as CASSLGQGASTEAFF.

J is TRBJ2-3 and V is TRBV7-3; TRBD1 aligns across 7 bases. After removal of 2 bases from V and 0 bases from J, the junction contained 5 bases not matched to a gene. CDR1 is SGHTA and CDR2 is FQGTGA in the germline V gene. This CDR3 is 16 amino acids long. CDR3 bases: TGTGCCAGCAGCTTATACGGGACAGCTAGCACAGATACGCAGTATTTT. Translation gives CASSLYGTASTDTQYF.

The chain recombines TRBV11-1 with TRBJ1-4; the match to TRBD1 covers 7 bases. Trimming took 5 bases from V and 2 from J; bases not matched to a gene: 2. The CDR3 is made up of 14 amino acids. The germline V gene encodes CDR1 SGHAT and CDR2 FQDESV (reference sequence). In DNA form, the CDR3 reads TGTGCCAGCAGCAAACAGGGGACTAATGAAAAACTGTTTTTT. Amino acid sequence: CASSKQGTNEKLFF.

The chain carries TRBV5-6 and TRBJ2-7; the match to TRBD2 covers 10 bases. V lost 0 bases to trimming and J lost 4 bases; unmatched junction nucleotides: 4. The CDR3 spans 15 residues. CDR1 is SGHDT and CDR2 is YYEEEE in the germline V gene. The chain's CDR3 is CASSLELAGGYEQYF. CDR3 DNA: TGTGCCAGCAGCTTGGAATTAGCGGGGGGTTACGAGCAGTACTTC.

J is TRBJ1-4 and V is TRBV5-1; a possible D gene is TRBD1 (5 bases). The germline V and J ends were trimmed by 4 bases and 8 bases, with 12 bases remaining between them. Germline lookup yields CDR1 SGHRS and CDR2 YFSETQ. The CDR3 is made up of 13 amino acids. CDR3 protein: CASSKWEGEKLFF. CDR3 DNA: TGCGCCAGCAGCAAATGGGAGGGGGAAAAACTGTTTTTT.

The chain recombines TRBV13 with TRBJ2-7; TRBD2 matches at 7 bases. Losses at the gene ends were 0 bases for V and 3 bases for J; bases not matched to a gene: 5. The CDR3 is 15 residues long. CDR1 and CDR2 (germline): PRHDT, FYEKMQ (reference sequence). The CDR3: CASSLGRGDYYEQYF. The DNA for the CDR3 is TGTGCCAGCAGCTTAGGGCGCGGGGACTACTACGAGCAGTACTTC.

The V gene is TRBV6-5, the J gene TRBJ2-2; D possibly corresponds to TRBD1 (6 bases). The V end lost 6 bases, the J end lost 4 bases, and 15 bases lay between the germline ends. CDR3 size: 15 residues. The germline CDR1 and CDR2 sequences are MNHEY and SVGAGI. The CDR3 region has the DNA TGTGCCAGCAGGAGGACAGAATCCCCCACCGGGGAGCTGTTTTTT. Encoded protein: CASRRTESPTGELFF.

The V and J genes are TRBV5-6 and TRBJ2-5; tentative D call: TRBD2 (5 bases). V was cut by 4 bases and J by 5 bases, with 15 bases left in between. The CDR3 contains 14 residues. Germline CDR1 reads SGHDT; CDR2 reads YYEEEE. CDR3 in amino acids: CASSRSDPGETQYF. In nucleotides, the CDR3 is TGTGCCAGCAGCCGTAGCGATCCTGGTGAGACCCAGTACTTC. The full variable domain, completed using reference TRBV5-6 and TRBJ2-5, is DAGVTQSPTHLIKTRGQQVTLRCSPKSGHDTVSWYQQALGQGPQFIFQYYEEEERQRGNFPDRFSGHQFPNYSSELNVNALLLGDSALYLCASSRSDPGETQYFGPGTRLLVL.

The chain combines TRBV7-9 with TRBJ2-1, with 10 positions matching TRBD1. This CDR3 contains 15 residues. The germline V gene has CDR1 SEHNR and CDR2 FQNEAQ (reference sequence). Losses at the gene ends were 5 bases for V and 6 bases for J; bases not matched to a gene: 7. CDR3 bases: TGTGCCAGCAGCCGAGGGGACAGGGGATCCAATGAGCAGTTCTTC. Translated, it gives CASSRGDRGSNEQFF.

The chain has TRBV6-6 and TRBJ2-5, with D possibly TRBD2 on 5 matching bases. This CDR3 region has 13 residues. Germline assignment: CDR1 MNHNY and CDR2 SVGAGI (reference sequence). With 5 bases removed from V and 4 bases from J, the gap between germline ends came to 11 bases. The CDR3 region has the DNA TGTGCCAGCAGTCCTCTTCGGGGAGAGACCCAGTACTTC. Residues: CASSPLRGETQYF.

Here the CDR3 reads CASKPGLAHRGNEQFF. The CDR3 DNA sequence: TGTGCCAGCAAACCGGGACTAGCACACCGTGGCAATGAGCAGTTCTTC. J is TRBJ2-1 and V is TRBV28, with 9 positions matching TRBD2. The CDR3 totals 16 residues. The V segment lost 7 bases and the J segment 6 bases; nucleotides outside the gene matches: 13. CDR1 is MDHEN and CDR2 is SYDVKM in the germline V gene.

The chain has TRBV5-1 and TRBJ1-1; D is unclear. V shed 4 bases and J shed 8 bases, with 15 bases lying between them. Germline V gives CDR1 SGHRS, CDR2 YFSETQ. The CDR3 length is 13 residues. For the CDR3, the DNA is TGCGCCAGCAGCCCGAGGCCGGCCCGGGAAGCTTTCTTT. It translates to CASSPRPAREAFF.

The chain is built from TRBV28 and TRBJ1-6, with D unresolved. This CDR3 contains 14 residues. Germline CDR1 MDHEN, CDR2 SYDVKM. V lost 3 bases to trimming and J lost 7 bases, with 10 bases between them. CDR3 sequence: CASSLGPLNSPLHF. In DNA form, the CDR3 reads TGTGCCAGCAGTTTGGGCCCTTTGAATTCACCCCTCCACTTT.

V gene TRBV2 combines with J gene TRBJ1-5; D not certain. The CDR3 sequence is 15 residues long. Germline values: CDR1 SNHLY, CDR2 FYNNEI. Trimming shortened V by 10 bases and J by 0 bases, and 16 bases separated the two germline ends. The DNA of the CDR3 is TGTGCCACCAAAAGGAAGGGAGATAGCAATCAGCCCCAGCATTTT. Encoded protein: CATKRKGDSNQPQHF.

The V gene is TRBV9, the J gene TRBJ2-7; D uncertain. Germline CDR1 is SGDLS and CDR2 is YYNGEE. The CDR3 totals 14 residues. Trimming took 0 bases from V and 0 from J, leaving 7 bases between them. The DNA for the CDR3 is TGTGCCAGCAGCGTAGAAGCCAACTCCTACGAGCAGTACTTC. Its protein product is CASSVEANSYEQYF.

The rearrangement uses TRBV4-3 and TRBJ1-2, with 8 bases aligning to TRBD1. The CDR3 is made up of 16 amino acids. V shed 0 bases, J shed 2 bases, and the junction held 5 bases outside the gene matches. Germline CDR1 reads LGHNA; CDR2 reads YSLEER. The CDR3 loop is CASSQDQGAFNYGYTF. The CDR3, as DNA: TGCGCCAGCAGCCAAGACCAGGGGGCCTTCAACTATGGCTACACCTTC.

The rearrangement joins TRBV5-5 to TRBJ2-3; D perhaps matches TRBD2 (6 bases). Germline CDR1 is SGHKS and CDR2 is YYEKEE (reference sequence). The germline V and J ends were trimmed by 0 bases and 11 bases, with 19 bases remaining between them. CDR3 length: 15 residues. The CDR3 spells CASSLVLVRDREQYF. As DNA, the CDR3 is TGTGCCAGCAGCTTGGTACTTGTGCGGGATAGAGAGCAGTATTTT.

The gene calls are TRBV5-1 and TRBJ2-1; unclear D gene. This CDR3 contains 15 residues. Germline-derived CDR1 and CDR2 are SGHRS and YFSETQ. V dropped 1 base and J dropped 6 bases, with 14 bases sitting between them. The CDR3 DNA sequence: TGCGCCAGCAGCTTGCCCCTTCCTTCTTTCAATGAGCAGTTCTTC. It specifies CASSLPLPSFNEQFF.

This clone was counted a single time. The junction shows a germline mismatch at one end, possibly a read error. The rearrangement uses TRBV5-4 and TRBJ2-6, with 8 bases aligning to TRBD1. CDR3 size: 13 residues. Per the germline V gene, CDR1 is SGHNT and CDR2 is YYREEE (reference sequence). CDR3 coding DNA: TGTGCCAGCAGCCGACAGGGGTCCAACGTGCTGACTTTC. Its translation is CASSRQGSNVLTF.